Listed below are T cell receptor beta chains from one sample, sequenced in a study of technical replicates of blood from several donors. The assay was immunoSEQ multiplex PCR, and TCRdb's table has in-frame clones only and misses some. The repertoire holds more than 75,000 clones, with 70% to 90% as singletons. The sample was PBMCs. The receptors come from a human donor in good health. Some clones in this sample may be carry-over from other donors' samples. CDR3s include the opening cysteine and the closing phenylalanine or tryptophan. The order of the fields is CDR3 DNA, CDR3 protein, V gene, clone size, J gene, D gene. D genes are given only for firm matches. Expanded clones get a size class; other rows say once, few or many, or leave the size out.

TGTGCCAGCAGCATACTTAGCGGGCATAGCTCCTACAATGAGCAGTTCTTC | CASSILSGHSSYNEQFF | TRBV27 | NA | TRBJ2-1 | TRBD2
TGCGCCAGCAGCTTGTCCAGCGGAGGAGAAAAACTGTTTTTT | CASSLSSGGEKLFF | TRBV5-1 | NA | TRBJ1-4 | NA
TGTGCCAGCAGCCCGAGAACAGGGGGCGGGCAGTACTTC | CASSPRTGGGQYF | TRBV7-2 | NA | TRBJ2-7 | TRBD1
TGTGCCAGCACCCCCAGGGCAGGTTCCTACGAGCAGTACTTC | CASTPRAGSYEQYF | TRBV11-1 | NA | TRBJ2-7 | NA
TGTGCCAGCTCACCACTTGAGGGGGAAGGCTACACCTTC | CASSPLEGEGYTF | TRBV18 | NA | TRBJ1-2 | NA
TGTGCCAGCAGCTTAAGTGCTAGCGGGGGGAACAATGAGCAGTTCTTC | CASSLSASGGNNEQFF | TRBV7-3 | NA | TRBJ2-1 | TRBD2
TGTGCCAGCAGCCTACAGGACCTCGGGGGGGTGTACACCTTC | CASSLQDLGGVYTF | TRBV9 | NA | TRBJ1-2 | NA
TGTGCCAGCAGCTTAGGAAACAGAGCTTCGAGTGAGCAGTTCTTC | CASSLGNRASSEQFF | TRBV7-3 | NA | TRBJ2-1 | NA
TGCAGCGTGGCCCGCCGACAGGGGAGGGACTATGGCTACACCTTC | CSVARRQGRDYGYTF | TRBV29-1 | NA | TRBJ1-2 | TRBD1
TGTGCCAGTAGTATAGCTGCGGGAGGCTACAATGAGCAGTTCTTC | CASSIAAGGYNEQFF | TRBV19 | NA | TRBJ2-1 | TRBD2
TGTGCCAGCAGCTTAGCGCTAGTTAGCAGAGATACGCAGTATTTT | CASSLALVSRDTQYF | TRBV7-2 | NA | TRBJ2-3 | NA
TGTGCCAGCAGGGTATACGGGGGGCAAGAGACCCAGTACTTC | CASRVYGGQETQYF | TRBV6-4 | NA | TRBJ2-5 | TRBD2
TGTGCCAGCAGCTTGGCCGGCACAGATACGCAGTATTTT | CASSLAGTDTQYF | TRBV5-4 | NA | TRBJ2-3 | NA
TGTGCCACCAGCAGAGAACAGGGCAAGTACAATGAGCAGTTCTTC | CATSREQGKYNEQFF | TRBV15 | NA | TRBJ2-1 | NA
TGTGCCAGTAGTCTTCAGACAGGGACGAACACCGGGGAGCTGTTTTTT | CASSLQTGTNTGELFF | TRBV19 | NA | TRBJ2-2 | TRBD1
TGCGCCAGCAGCCAGGTCCGGGACAGGGGCGACGAGCAGTACTTC | CASSQVRDRGDEQYF | TRBV4-3 | once | TRBJ2-7 | TRBD1
TGTGCCAGTAGAGACAGGATTAATGAAAAACTGTTTTTT | CASRDRINEKLFF | TRBV19 | NA | TRBJ1-4 | NA
TGTGCCAGCAGCCTGACAGTTCGGGGGGAGACCCAGTACTTC | CASSLTVRGETQYF | TRBV6-6 | NA | TRBJ2-5 | NA
TGTGCCAGCAGCGATACAGGGGGTTATGGCTACACCTTC | CASSDTGGYGYTF | TRBV6-5 | NA | TRBJ1-2 | TRBD1
TGTGCCAGCAGTCAAACAGGGGCTCCAGGCGATGGCTACACCTTC | CASSQTGAPGDGYTF | TRBV7-2 | NA | TRBJ1-2 | TRBD1
TGTGCCAGCAGCTTAGGAGATGTGGGGGCCTATGGCTACACCTTC | CASSLGDVGAYGYTF | TRBV7-2 | few | TRBJ1-2 | NA
TGTGCCTGGGGACAGGTTGCGGCCGAGCAGTACTTC | CAWGQVAAEQYF | TRBV30 | NA | TRBJ2-7 | TRBD1
TGTGCCAGCAGACGGACAGGGAGCGACTATGGCTACACCTTC | CASRRTGSDYGYTF | TRBV5-4 | NA | TRBJ1-2 | TRBD1
TGTGCCAGCCGGACCTGGACAGGGAACACTGAAGCTTTCTTT | CASRTWTGNTEAFF | TRBV7-9 | NA | TRBJ1-1 | TRBD1
TGTGCCAGTAGCGAGGGTTCCTACAATGAGCAGTTCTTC | CASSEGSYNEQFF | TRBV19 | NA | TRBJ2-1 | NA
TGTGCCAGCAGCCGGGACAGGGACTACGAGCAGTACTTC | CASSRDRDYEQYF | TRBV7-2 | NA | TRBJ2-7 | TRBD1